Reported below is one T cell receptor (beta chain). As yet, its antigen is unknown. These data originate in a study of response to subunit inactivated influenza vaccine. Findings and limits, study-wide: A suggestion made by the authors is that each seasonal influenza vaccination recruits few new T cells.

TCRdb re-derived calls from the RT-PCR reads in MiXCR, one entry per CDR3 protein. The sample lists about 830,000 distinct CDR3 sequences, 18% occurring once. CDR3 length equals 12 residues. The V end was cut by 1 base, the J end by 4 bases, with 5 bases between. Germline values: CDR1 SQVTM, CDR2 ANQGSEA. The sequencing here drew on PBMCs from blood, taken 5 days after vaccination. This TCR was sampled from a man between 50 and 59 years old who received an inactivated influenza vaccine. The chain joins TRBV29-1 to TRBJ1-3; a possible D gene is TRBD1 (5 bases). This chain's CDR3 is CSVEGQGNTIYF. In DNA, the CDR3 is TGCAGCGTTGAAGGACAGGGAAACACCATATATTTT.